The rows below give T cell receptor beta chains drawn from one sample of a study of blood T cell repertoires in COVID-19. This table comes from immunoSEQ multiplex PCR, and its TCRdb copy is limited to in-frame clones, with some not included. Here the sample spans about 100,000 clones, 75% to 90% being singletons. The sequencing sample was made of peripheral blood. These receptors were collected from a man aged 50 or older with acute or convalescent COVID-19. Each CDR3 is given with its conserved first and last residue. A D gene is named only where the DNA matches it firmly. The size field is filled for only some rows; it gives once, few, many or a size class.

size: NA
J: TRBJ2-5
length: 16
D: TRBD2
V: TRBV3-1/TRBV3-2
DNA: TGTGCCAGCAGCCAAGCCACAATCGGGAGGGAAGAGACCCAGTACTTC
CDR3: CASSQATIGREETQYF

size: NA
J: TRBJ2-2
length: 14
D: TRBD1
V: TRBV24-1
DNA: TGTGCCACCAAAGGACAGGGGGACACCGGGGAGCTGTTTTTT
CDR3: CATKGQGDTGELFF

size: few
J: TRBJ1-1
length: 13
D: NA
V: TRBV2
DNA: TGTGCCAGCAGTGAGCGGCTGAACACTGAAGCTTTCTTT
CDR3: CASSERLNTEAFF

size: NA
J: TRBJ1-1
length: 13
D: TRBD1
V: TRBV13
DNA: TGTGCCAGCAGCTCGGGACAGGGGCATGAAGCTTTCTTT
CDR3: CASSSGQGHEAFF

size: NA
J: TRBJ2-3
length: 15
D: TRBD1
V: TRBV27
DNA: TGTGCCAGCAGTGCACTCTCCGGGACAGTGGATACGCAGTATTTT
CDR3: CASSALSGTVDTQYF

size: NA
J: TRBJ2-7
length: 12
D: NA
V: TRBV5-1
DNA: TGCGCCAGCAGCTTTGACGAGGGAAGTCCGTACTTC
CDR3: CASSFDEGSPYF

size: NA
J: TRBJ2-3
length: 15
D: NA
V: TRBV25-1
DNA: TGTGCCAGCAGTGAACGGCAGGGAGGTTCAGATACGCAGTATTTT
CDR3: CASSERQGGSDTQYF

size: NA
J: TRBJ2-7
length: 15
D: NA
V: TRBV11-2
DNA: TGTGCCAGCAGCGCCCGACACCCTTTACCCGACGAGCAGTACTTC
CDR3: CASSARHPLPDEQYF

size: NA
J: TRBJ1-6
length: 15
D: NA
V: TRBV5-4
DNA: TGTGCCAGCAGCTTGATGGGCACTGATAATTCACCCCTCCACTTT
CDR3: CASSLMGTDNSPLHF

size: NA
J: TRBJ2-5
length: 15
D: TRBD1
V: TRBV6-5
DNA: TGTGCCAGCAGCCAGACGGGACAGGGTGGTAAGACCCAGTACTTC
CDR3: CASSQTGQGGKTQYF

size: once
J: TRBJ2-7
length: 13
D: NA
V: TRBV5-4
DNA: TGTGCCAGCAGCTTGGGCAGGGTAGGAGAGCAGTACTTC
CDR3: CASSLGRVGEQYF

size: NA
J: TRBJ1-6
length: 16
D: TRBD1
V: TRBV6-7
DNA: TGTGCCAGCAGTTACCGACAGGGGAGTAGAGGGTCACCCCTCCACTTT
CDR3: CASSYRQGSRGSPLHF

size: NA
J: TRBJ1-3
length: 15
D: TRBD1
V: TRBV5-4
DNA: TGTGCCAGCAGCCAACAGGGGGCACGAGGAAACACCATATATTTT
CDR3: CASSQQGARGNTIYF

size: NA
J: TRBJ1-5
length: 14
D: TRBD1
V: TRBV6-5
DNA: TGTGCCAGCAGTCGGACAGGGAATAGTCAGCCCCAGCATTTT
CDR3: CASSRTGNSQPQHF

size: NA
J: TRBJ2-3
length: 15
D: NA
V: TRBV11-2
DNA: TGTGCCAGCAGCTCCGCAGGACAACGCACAGATACGCAGTATTTT
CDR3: CASSSAGQRTDTQYF

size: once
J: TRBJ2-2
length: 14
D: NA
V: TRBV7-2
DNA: TGTGCCAGCAGCGTAGTCCTGAACACCGGGGAGCTGTTTTTT
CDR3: CASSVVLNTGELFF

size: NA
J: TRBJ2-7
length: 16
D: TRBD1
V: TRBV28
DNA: TGTGCCAGCAGTCCCCAAAATTACAGGGGCTCCAACGAGCAGTACTTC
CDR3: CASSPQNYRGSNEQYF

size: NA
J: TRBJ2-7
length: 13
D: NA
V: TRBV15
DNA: TGTGCCACCAGCAGGGTAACAGGGTCACAGCAGTACTTC
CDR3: CATSRVTGSQQYF

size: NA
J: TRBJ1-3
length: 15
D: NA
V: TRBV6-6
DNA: TGTGCCAGCAGTATAGGGGCTACAAGGGGAAACACCATATATTTT
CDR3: CASSIGATRGNTIYF

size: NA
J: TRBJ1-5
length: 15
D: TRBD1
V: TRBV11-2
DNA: TGTGCCAGCAGAAAGGTACAGGGGCGCAATCAGCCCCAGCATTTT
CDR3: CASRKVQGRNQPQHF

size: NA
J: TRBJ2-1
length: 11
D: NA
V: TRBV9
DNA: TGTGCCAGCAGCGTAGACGGGAAGCAGTTCTTC
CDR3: CASSVDGKQFF

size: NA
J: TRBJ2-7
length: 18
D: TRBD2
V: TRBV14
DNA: TGTGCCAGCAGCCAAGTATCTCTGCTATCGGGAGGGTGGTACGAGCAGTACTTC
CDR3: CASSQVSLLSGGWYEQYF

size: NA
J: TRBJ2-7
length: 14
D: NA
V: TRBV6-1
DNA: TGTGCCAGCAGTTCCCATGGTGGGCCCTACGAGCAGTACTTC
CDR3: CASSSHGGPYEQYF

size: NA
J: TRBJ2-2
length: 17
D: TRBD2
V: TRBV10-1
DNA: TGCGCCAGCAGTGATACGGGACTAGCGGATGCCACCGGGGAGCTGTTTTTT
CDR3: CASSDTGLADATGELFF

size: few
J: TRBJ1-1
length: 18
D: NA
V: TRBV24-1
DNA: TGTGCCACCAGTGATCACCCAGGACAGTACCATATCGCCACTGAAGCTTTCTTT
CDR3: CATSDHPGQYHIATEAFF

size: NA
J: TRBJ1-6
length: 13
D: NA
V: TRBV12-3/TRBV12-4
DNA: TGTGCCAGCAGTCTGGGGGCGAATTCACCCCTCCACTTT
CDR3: CASSLGANSPLHF

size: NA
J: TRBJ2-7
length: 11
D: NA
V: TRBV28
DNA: TGTGCCAGCCTCAGGGTTGGCGAGCAGTACTTC
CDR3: CASLRVGEQYF

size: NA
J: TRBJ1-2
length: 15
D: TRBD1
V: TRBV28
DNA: TGTGCCAGCAGCCGTCGACAGGGGGGTTTGTATGTCTACACCTTC
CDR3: CASSRRQGGLYVYTF

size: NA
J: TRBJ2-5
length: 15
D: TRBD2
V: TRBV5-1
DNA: TGCGCCAGCAGCCCGGGGAGCGGGACGGGCGAGACCCAGTACTTC
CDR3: CASSPGSGTGETQYF

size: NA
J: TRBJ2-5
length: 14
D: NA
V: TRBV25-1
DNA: TGTGCCAGCAGTGCATGGACAGCCCAAGAGACCCAGTACTTC
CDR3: CASSAWTAQETQYF

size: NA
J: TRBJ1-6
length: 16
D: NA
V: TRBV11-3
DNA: TGTGCCAGCAGCTTAGTGGGAGACAGGTCCAATTCACCCCTCCACTTT
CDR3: CASSLVGDRSNSPLHF

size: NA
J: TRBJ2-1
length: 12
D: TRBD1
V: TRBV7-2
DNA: TGTGCCAGCAGCCCAACAGGGGATGAGCAGTTCTTC
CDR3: CASSPTGDEQFF

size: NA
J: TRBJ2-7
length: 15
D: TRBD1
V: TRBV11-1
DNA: TGTGCCAGCAGCTCACGGACAGGGGAATACCACGAGCAGTACTTC
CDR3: CASSSRTGEYHEQYF

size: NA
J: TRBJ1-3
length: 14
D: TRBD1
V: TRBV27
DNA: TGTGCCAGCAGGCGGACAGGGGGCGGAGACACCATATATTTT
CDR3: CASRRTGGGDTIYF

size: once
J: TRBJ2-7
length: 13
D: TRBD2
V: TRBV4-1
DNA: TGCGCCAGCAGCCCTACTAGCGCCAGCAGGCAGTACTTC
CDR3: CASSPTSASRQYF

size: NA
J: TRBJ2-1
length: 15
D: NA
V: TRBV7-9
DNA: TGTGCCAGCAGCTTACGGACACAGTCCTACAATGAGCAGTTCTTC
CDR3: CASSLRTQSYNEQFF

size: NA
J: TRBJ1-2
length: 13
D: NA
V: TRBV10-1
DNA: TGCGCCAGCAGTGGCAGTCTCAACTATGGCTACACCTTC
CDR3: CASSGSLNYGYTF

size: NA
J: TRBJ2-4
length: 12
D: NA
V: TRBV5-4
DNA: TGTGCCAGCAGCTTGGACAGAAACATTCAGTACTTC
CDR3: CASSLDRNIQYF

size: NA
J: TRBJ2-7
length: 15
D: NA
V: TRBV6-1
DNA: TGTGCCAGCAGTGAGGCGGGCCCGGGAACTAACGAGCAGTACTTC
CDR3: CASSEAGPGTNEQYF

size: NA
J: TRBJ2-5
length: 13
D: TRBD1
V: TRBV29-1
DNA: TGCAGCGTGAATTTGGGACAGGGAGAGACCCAGTACTTC
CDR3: CSVNLGQGETQYF

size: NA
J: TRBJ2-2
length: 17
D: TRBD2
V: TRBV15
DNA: TGTGCCACCAGCAGGGGACTAGCGGGAACGGACACCGGGGAGCTGTTTTTT
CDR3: CATSRGLAGTDTGELFF

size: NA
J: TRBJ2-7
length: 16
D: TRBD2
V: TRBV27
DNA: TGTGCCAGCAGTTTAATAAGCGGGAGGGCCACGTACGAGCAGTACTTC
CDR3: CASSLISGRATYEQYF

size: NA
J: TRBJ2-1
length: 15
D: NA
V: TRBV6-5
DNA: TGTGCCAGCAGCCGAAAAGGGGTCGTATACAATGAGCAGTTCTTC
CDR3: CASSRKGVVYNEQFF

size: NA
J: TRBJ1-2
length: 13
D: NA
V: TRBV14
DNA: TGTGCCAGCAGCCCTAATTACCTTTATGGCTACACCTTC
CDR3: CASSPNYLYGYTF

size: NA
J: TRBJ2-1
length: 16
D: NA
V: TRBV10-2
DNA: TGCGCCAGCGGGGGGAGGAGATCAAGCTCCTACAATGAGCAGTTCTTC
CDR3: CASGGRRSSSYNEQFF

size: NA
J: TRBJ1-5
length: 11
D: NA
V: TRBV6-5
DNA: TGTGCCAGCGGGGACTCTCAGCCCCAGCATTTT
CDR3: CASGDSQPQHF

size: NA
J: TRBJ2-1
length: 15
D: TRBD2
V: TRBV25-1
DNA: TGTGCCAGCAGAAGGAGCGGGAGTTCCTACAATGAGCAGTTCTTC
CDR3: CASRRSGSSYNEQFF

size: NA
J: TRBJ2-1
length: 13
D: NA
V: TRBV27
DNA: TGTGCCAGCAGTTGGGGCGCCGACAATGAGCAGTTCTTC
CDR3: CASSWGADNEQFF

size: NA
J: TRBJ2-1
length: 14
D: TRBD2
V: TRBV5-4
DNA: TGTGCCAGCAGAAAGGAGCGGGATTACAATGAGCAGTTCTTC
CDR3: CASRKERDYNEQFF

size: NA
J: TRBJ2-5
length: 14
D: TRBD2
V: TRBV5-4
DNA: TGTGCCAGCAGACTAGCGGGAGGGCTGGAGACCCAGTACTTC
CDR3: CASRLAGGLETQYF